Detailed here is one T cell receptor beta chain. Profiled with immunoSEQ multiplex PCR; TCRdb holds only in-frame clones, not every one. Among about 160,000 clones listed, just under 95% were seen once. Germline-derived CDR1 and CDR2 are SGHTA and FQGNSA. CDR3 size: 16 residues. V lost 4 bases and J 7 bases, leaving 22 bases between the germline ends. The record originates from a study of control samples from healthy donors and cancer patients. The chain employs TRBV7-2 and TRBJ1-1, with D unresolved. Input material: blood. The sequence was collected from a woman aged 40 to 50 in good health. The CDR3 loop reads CASSYTNSPARVEAFF. CDR3 in DNA: TGTGCCAGCAGCTATACAAATTCACCCGCAAGGGTTGAAGCTTTCTTT.